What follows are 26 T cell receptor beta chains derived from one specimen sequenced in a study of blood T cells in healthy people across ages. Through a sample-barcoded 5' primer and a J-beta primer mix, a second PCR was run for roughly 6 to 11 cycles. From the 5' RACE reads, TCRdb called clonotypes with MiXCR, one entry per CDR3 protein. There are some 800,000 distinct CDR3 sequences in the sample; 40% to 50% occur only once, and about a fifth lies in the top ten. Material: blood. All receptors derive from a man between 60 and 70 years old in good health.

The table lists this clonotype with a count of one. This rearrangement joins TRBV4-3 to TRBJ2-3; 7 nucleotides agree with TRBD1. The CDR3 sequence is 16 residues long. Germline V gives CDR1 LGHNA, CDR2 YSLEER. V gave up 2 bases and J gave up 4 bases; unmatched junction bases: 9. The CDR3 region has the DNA TGCGCCAGCAGCCAACACAGGGGTGTAGGCCCAGATACGCAGTATTTT. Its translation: CASSQHRGVGPDTQYF.

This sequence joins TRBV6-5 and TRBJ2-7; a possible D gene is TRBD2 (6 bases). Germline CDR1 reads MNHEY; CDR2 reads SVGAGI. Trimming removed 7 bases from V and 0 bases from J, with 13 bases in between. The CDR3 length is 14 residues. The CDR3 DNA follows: TGTGCCAGCACCTCGGGACTTAGCTCCTACGAGCAGTACTTC. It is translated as CASTSGLSSYEQYF.

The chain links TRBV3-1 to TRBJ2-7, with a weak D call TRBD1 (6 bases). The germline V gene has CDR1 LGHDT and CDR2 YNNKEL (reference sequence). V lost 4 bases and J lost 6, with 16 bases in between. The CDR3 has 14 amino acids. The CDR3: CASSPTTGTSEQYF. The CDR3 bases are TGTGCCAGCAGCCCCACGACAGGAACTAGCGAGCAGTACTTC.

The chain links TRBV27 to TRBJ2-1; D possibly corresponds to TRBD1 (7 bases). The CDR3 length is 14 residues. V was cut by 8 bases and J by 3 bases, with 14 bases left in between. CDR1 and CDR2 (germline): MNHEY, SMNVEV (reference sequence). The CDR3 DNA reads TGTGCCAGCGGCCGGGGGACAGACTACAATGAGCAGTTCTTC. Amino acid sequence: CASGRGTDYNEQFF.

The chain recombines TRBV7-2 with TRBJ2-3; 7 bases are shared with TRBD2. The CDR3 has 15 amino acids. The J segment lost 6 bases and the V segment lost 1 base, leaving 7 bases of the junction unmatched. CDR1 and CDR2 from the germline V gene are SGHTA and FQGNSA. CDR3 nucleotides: TGTGCCAGCAGCTTAGTGTCGGGGGGAAAGGATACGCAGTATTTT. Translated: CASSLVSGGKDTQYF.

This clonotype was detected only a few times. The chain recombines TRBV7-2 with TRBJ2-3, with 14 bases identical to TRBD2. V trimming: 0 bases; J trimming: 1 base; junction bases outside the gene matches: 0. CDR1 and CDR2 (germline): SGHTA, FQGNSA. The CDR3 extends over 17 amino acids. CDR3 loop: CASSLAGLAGGTDTQYF. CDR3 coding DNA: TGTGCCAGCAGCTTAGCGGGACTAGCGGGGGGCACAGATACGCAGTATTTT.

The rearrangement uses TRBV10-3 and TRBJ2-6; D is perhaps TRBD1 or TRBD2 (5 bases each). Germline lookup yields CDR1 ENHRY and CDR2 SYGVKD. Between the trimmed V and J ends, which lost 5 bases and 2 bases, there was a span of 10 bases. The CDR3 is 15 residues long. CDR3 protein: CAISSPGPGANVLTF. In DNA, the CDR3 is TGTGCCATCAGTTCTCCGGGACCTGGGGCCAACGTCCTGACTTTC.

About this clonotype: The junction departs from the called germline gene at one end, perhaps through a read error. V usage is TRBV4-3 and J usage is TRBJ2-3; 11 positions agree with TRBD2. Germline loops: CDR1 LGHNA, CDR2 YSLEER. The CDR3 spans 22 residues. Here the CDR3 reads CASGQVRSGAFLTSGDTDTQYF. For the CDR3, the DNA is TGCGCCAGCGGCCAAGTACGATCGGGGGCTTTTTTGACTAGCGGGGACACAGATACGCAGTATTTT.

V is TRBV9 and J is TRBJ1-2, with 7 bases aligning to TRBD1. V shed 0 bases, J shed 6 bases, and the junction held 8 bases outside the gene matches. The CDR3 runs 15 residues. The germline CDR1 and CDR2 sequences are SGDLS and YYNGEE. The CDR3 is CASSVEGGSDDGYTF. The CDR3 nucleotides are TGTGCCAGCAGCGTAGAAGGGGGCTCGGACGATGGCTACACCTTC.

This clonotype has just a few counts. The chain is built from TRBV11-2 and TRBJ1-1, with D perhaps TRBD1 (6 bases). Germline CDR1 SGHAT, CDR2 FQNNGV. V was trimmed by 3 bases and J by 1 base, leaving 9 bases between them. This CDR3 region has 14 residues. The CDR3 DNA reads TGTGCCAGCAGCTTCGGGACAACGAACACTGAAGCTTTCTTT. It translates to CASSFGTTNTEAFF.

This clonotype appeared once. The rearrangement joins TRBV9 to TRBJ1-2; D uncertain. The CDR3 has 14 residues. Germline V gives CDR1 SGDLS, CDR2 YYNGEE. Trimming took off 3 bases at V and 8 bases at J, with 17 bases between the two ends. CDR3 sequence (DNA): TGTGCCAGCAGCGCAGCTCCCACCTCTTGGGGCTACACCTTC. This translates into CASSAAPTSWGYTF.

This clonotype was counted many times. The CDR3 loop reads CAISGRGSGYEQYF. The CDR3 DNA is TGTGCCATCAGTGGCAGGGGAAGTGGCTACGAGCAGTACTTC. The chain employs TRBV10-3 and TRBJ2-7; possibly TRBD1 for D (6 bases). Per germline, CDR1 ENHRY and CDR2 SYGVKD. CDR3 length: 14 residues. V was clipped by 4 bases and J by 3 bases, with 13 bases between them.

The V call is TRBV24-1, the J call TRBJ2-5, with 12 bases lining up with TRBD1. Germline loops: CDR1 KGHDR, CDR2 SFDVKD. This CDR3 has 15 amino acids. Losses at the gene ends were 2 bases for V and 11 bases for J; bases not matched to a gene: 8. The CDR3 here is CATSDSGTGGYEQYF. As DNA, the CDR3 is TGTGCCACCAGTGATTCTGGGACAGGGGGCTATGAGCAGTACTTC.

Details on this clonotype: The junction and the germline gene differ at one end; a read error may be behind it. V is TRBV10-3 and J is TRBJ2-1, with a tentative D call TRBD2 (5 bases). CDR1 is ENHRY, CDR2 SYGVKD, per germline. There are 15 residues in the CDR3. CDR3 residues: CAISGVASSCNEQFF. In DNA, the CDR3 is TGTGCCATCAGTGGTGTTGCTAGCTCCTGCAATGAGCAGTTCTTC.

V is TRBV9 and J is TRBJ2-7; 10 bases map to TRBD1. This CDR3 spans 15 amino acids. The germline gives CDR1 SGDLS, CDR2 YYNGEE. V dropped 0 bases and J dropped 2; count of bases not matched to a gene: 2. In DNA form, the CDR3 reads TGTGCCAGCAGCGTAGGACAGGGGGCTGCCTACGAGCAGTACTTC. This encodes CASSVGQGAAYEQYF. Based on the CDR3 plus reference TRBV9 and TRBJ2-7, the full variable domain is DSGVTQTPKHLITATGQRVTLRCSPRSGDLSVYWYQQSLDQGLQFLIQYYNGEERAKGNILERFSAQQFPDLHSELNLSSLELGDSALYFCASSVGQGAAYEQYFGPGTRLTVT.

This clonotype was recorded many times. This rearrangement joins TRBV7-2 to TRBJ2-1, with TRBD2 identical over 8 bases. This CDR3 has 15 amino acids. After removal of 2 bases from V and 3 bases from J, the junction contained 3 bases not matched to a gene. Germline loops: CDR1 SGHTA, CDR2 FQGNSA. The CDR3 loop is CASSLSGGGYNEQFF. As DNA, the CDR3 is TGTGCCAGCAGCTTATCGGGGGGGGGCTACAATGAGCAGTTCTTC.

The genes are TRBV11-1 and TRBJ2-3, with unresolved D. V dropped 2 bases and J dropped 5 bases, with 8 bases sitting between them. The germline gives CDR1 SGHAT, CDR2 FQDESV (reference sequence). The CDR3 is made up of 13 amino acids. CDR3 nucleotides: TGTGCCAGCAGCTTATTTGGTGGAGATACGCAGTATTTT. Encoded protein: CASSLFGGDTQYF.

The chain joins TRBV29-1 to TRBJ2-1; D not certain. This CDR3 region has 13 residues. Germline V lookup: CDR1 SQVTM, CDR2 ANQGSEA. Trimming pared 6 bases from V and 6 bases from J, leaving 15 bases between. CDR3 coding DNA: TGCAGCGTCCCCCCCACTTCGACCAATGAGCAGTTCTTC. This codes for CSVPPTSTNEQFF.

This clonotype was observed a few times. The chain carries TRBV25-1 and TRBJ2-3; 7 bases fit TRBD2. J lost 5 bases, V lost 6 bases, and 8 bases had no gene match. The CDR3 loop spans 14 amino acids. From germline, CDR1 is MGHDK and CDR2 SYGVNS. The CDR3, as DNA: TGTGCCAGCAGCGGCGGGGGATTTGGAGATACGCAGTATTTT. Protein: CASSGGGFGDTQYF.

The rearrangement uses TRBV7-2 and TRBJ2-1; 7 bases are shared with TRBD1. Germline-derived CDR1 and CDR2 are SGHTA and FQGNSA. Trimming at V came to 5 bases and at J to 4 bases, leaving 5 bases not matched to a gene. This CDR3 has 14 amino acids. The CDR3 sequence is CASSPRGQYNEQFF. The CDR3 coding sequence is TGTGCCAGCAGCCCTAGGGGACAGTACAATGAGCAGTTCTTC.

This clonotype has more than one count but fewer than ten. CDR3: CASSLGETEAFF. CDR3 bases: TGTGCCAGCAGCTTAGGGGAAACTGAAGCTTTCTTT. The rearrangement uses TRBV11-2 and TRBJ1-1; D gene ambiguous. Germline V gene sequence: CDR1 SGHAT, CDR2 FQNNGV. V was shortened by 1 base and J by 5 bases, with 5 bases between the two germline ends. The length of the CDR3 is 12 residues.

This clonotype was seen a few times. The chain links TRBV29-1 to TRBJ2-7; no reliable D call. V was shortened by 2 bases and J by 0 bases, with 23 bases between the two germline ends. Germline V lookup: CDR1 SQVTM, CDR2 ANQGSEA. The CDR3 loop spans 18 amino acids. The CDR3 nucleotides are TGCAGCGTTGAATTTTCTGCATCGGCAACAACCAACTCCTACGAGCAGTACTTC. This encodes CSVEFSASATTNSYEQYF.

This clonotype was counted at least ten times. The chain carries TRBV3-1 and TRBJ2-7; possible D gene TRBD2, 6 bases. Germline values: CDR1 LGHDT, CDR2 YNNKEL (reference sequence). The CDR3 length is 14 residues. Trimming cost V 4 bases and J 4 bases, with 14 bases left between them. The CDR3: CASSPYRTTYEQYF. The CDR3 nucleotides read TGTGCCAGCAGCCCCTACCGGACTACATACGAGCAGTACTTC.

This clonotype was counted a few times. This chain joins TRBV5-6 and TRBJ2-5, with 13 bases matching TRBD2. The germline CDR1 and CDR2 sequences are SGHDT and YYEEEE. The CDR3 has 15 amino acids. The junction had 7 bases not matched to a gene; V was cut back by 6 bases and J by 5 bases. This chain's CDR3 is CASTTSGGSGETQYF. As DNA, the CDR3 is TGTGCCAGCACGACTAGCGGGGGGTCAGGGGAGACCCAGTACTTC.

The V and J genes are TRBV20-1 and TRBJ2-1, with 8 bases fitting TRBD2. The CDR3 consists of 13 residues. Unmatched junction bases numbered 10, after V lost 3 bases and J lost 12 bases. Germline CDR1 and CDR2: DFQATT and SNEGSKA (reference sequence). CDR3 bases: TGCAGTGCTAGCCGGACTAGCAAACGGGTGCAGTTCTTC. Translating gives CSASRTSKRVQFF.

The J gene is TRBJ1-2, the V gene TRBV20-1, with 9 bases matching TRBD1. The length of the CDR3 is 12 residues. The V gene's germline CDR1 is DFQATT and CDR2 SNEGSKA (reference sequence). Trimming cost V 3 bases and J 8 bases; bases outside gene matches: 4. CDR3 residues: CSARPTGGGYTF. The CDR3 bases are TGCAGTGCTAGGCCGACAGGGGGAGGCTACACCTTC.